These T cell receptor beta chains were read from a single sample in a study of T cell changes during pregnancy in multiple sclerosis. Libraries were prepared by immunoSEQ multiplex PCR; TCRdb keeps only in-frame clonotypes and omits some of them. Among about 80,000 clones listed, approximately 89% were seen once. The sequenced sample was peripheral blood, obtained before pregnancy. Receptors originate from a female donor with multiple sclerosis, enrolled in a pregnancy study. CDR3s leave out the opening cysteine and the closing phenylalanine or tryptophan. A D gene is named only where the DNA matches it firmly. Not all rows give a size; the values are once, few, many and, for expanded clones, a class.

abundance	v_gene	j_gene	d_gene	CDR3aa
.	TRBV23-1	TRBJ1-5	TRBD1	ANADRVSNQPQH
once	TRBV7-9	TRBJ1-1	.	ASSLYEDTEAF
few	TRBV4-2	TRBJ1-1	.	ASSRSQEGGTEAF
.	TRBV7-2	TRBJ2-7	TRBD2	ASSLEKGWRGEYEQY
.	TRBV13	TRBJ2-5	TRBD2	ASSSPRGGQETQY
.	TRBV28	TRBJ2-1	TRBD2	ASSLGAGGPYNEQF
.	TRBV6-6	TRBJ1-2	.	ASSLTSNYGYT
.	TRBV11-2	TRBJ2-3	TRBD1	ASSLEPPSAGGVTDTQY
few	TRBV7-9	TRBJ1-3	.	ASSLDLGLDMY
.	TRBV19	TRBJ2-1	.	ASSIANYNEQF
.	TRBV5-1	TRBJ2-6	.	ASSFNPGFGANVLT
.	TRBV7-8	TRBJ2-3	.	ASSPLDGGPTDTQY
few	TRBV5-4	TRBJ2-7	TRBD2	ASSLEGGGAYEQY
.	TRBV28	TRBJ2-3	TRBD2	ASSPLAGGTDTQY
.	TRBV6-5	TRBJ1-2	.	ASSYSQVPVDYGYT
.	TRBV28	TRBJ1-1	.	ASSLSASSGQAF
.	TRBV5-1	TRBJ1-2	TRBD1	ASSLEGTGGFHGYT
.	TRBV4-1	TRBJ2-1	TRBD2	ASSQGLAGGPIQNEQF
.	TRBV6-1	TRBJ1-2	.	ASIRTTGANYGYT
.	TRBV25-1	TRBJ2-7	TRBD1	ASGGQIEQY
.	TRBV7-9	TRBJ1-4	.	ASSAQNEKLF
.	TRBV28	TRBJ1-6	.	ASSPTIYNSPLH
.	TRBV7-9	TRBJ1-2	.	ASSLRGRGIGYT
.	TRBV7-2	TRBJ1-1	TRBD1	ASREGGAGTEAF
.	TRBV5-1	TRBJ1-1	.	ASSLGTANTEAF
.	TRBV10-3	TRBJ1-1	.	AISEEGEAF
.	TRBV7-2	TRBJ2-1	TRBD2	ASSLLAVYNEQF
.	TRBV5-1	TRBJ1-1	TRBD1	ASSFNRGSTEAF
.	TRBV7-8	TRBJ1-3	.	ASSFGSSGNTIY
once	TRBV4-3	TRBJ1-1	.	ASSQAVAGTGRENTEAF
.	TRBV2	TRBJ1-4	.	ASTLQGNEKLF
.	TRBV6-6	TRBJ1-4	TRBD1	ASSNRGHEKLF
.	TRBV2	TRBJ1-5	TRBD1	ASSGTGDQPQH
.	TRBV6-8	TRBJ1-5	TRBD1	ASDYRQGRNQPQH
.	TRBV6-5	TRBJ2-1	TRBD1	ASSYLSGTGIWEQF
.	TRBV10-3	TRBJ2-4	TRBD2	AISGGGGAVGGKNIQY
few	TRBV5-5	TRBJ1-6	.	ASSHQDYSSPLH
.	TRBV6-6	TRBJ2-7	.	ASSYSGAADPYEQY
.	TRBV5-4	TRBJ2-1	TRBD2	ASSPSGGGGLYNEQF
.	TRBV12-5	TRBJ2-3	.	ASGLPRGGTDTQY
.	TRBV29-1	TRBJ2-3	.	SVARGASTDTQY
.	TRBV4-1	TRBJ2-3	TRBD2	ASSQGGRRVTDTQY
.	TRBV18	TRBJ1-6	.	ASSPQGPGNSPLH